The clone carrying this T cell receptor (beta chain) was picked up one time. The CDR3 sequence is 14 residues long. Germline V gene data show CDR1 as LNHNV and CDR2 as YYDKDF (reference sequence). The V end was cut by 5 bases, the J end by 12 bases, with 20 bases between. Extracted from the samples, RNA was reverse transcribed into cDNA to serve as the sequencing template. Libraries were prepared by immunoSEQ multiplex PCR; TCRdb keeps only in-frame clonotypes and omits some of them. The sample consists of some 220,000 clones, about three fifths of them appearing once. Treatment noted: oral pan-JAK inhibitor, 5-10 mg twice daily. From alopecia areata patients, lesional scalp punch biopsies and peripheral blood were collected. The data were obtained in a study of CD8+ T cells in alopecia areata. Study-level background: Those treated were given oral tofacitinib at 5 to 10 mg twice daily.

The sample in question was CD4+ T cells sorted from blood, obtained at week 4, from a patient treated with tofacitinib. This TCR was sampled from a human donor with alopecia areata. V usage is TRBV15 and J usage is TRBJ2-1; D might be TRBD2 (6 bases). The CDR3 sequence: CATSPTASVRGQFF. The CDR3, as DNA: TGTGCCACCAGCCCTACCGCTAGCGTTAGAGGGCAGTTCTTC.